Included here is one T cell receptor beta chain sequence, with context. These data are taken from a study of control samples from healthy donors and cancer patients. Germline assignment: CDR1 LNHDA and CDR2 SQIVND (reference sequence). CDR3 length equals 14 residues. V trimming: 6 bases; J trimming: 8 bases; junction bases outside the gene matches: 6. Assay used: immunoSEQ multiplex PCR; TCRdb lists only in-frame clones, some missing. The sample comprises some 130,000 clones, 90% of which are singletons, and 2.5% rests with the top ten. The sample consisted of blood. The source of this sequence is a man between 18 and 29 years old in good health. This chain joins TRBV19 and TRBJ1-4, with 10 bases that match TRBD1. This chain's CDR3 is CASSPGQGLEKLFF. The CDR3 nucleotides are TGTGCCAGTAGCCCGGGACAGGGGTTGGAAAAACTGTTTTTT.